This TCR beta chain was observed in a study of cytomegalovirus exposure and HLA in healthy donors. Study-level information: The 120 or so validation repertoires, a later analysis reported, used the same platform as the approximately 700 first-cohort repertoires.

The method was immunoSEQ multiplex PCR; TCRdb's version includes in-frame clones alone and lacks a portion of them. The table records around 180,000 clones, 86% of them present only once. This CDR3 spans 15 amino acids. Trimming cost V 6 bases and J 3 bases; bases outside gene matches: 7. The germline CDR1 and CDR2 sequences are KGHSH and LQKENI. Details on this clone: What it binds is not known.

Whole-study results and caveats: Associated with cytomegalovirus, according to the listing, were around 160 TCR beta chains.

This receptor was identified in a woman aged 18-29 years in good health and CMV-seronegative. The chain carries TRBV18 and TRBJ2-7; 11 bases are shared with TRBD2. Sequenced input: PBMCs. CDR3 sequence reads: CASSLLTSGGYEQYF. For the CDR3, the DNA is TGTGCCAGCTCGTTACTAACTAGCGGGGGCTACGAGCAGTACTTC.